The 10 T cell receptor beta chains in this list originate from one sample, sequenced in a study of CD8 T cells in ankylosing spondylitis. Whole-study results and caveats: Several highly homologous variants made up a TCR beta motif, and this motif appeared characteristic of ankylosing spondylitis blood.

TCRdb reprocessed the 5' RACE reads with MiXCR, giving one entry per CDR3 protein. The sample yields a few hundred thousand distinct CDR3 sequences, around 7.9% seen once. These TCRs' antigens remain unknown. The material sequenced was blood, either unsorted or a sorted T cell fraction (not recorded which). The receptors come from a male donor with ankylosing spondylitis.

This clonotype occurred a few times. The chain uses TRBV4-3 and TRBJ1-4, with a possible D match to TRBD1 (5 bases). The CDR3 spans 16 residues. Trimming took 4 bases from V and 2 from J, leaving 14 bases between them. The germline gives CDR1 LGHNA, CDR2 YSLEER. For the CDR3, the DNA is TGCGCCAGCAGCCGACTACTGGGGACGACTAATGAAAAACTGTTTTTT. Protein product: CASSRLLGTTNEKLFF.

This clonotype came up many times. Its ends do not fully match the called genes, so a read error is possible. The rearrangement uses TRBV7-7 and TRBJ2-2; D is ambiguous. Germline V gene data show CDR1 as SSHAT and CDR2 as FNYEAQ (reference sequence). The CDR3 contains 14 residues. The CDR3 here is CASSRTANTGELFF. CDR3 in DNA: TGTGCTAGCAGCCGAACAGCGAACACCGGGGAGCTGTTTTTT. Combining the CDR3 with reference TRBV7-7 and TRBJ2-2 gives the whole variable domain GAGVSQSPRYKVTKRGQDVTLRCDPISSHATLYWYQQALGQGPEFLTYFNYEAQPDKSGLPSDRFSAERPEGSISTLTIQRTEQRDSAMYRCASSRTANTGELFFGEGSRLTVL.

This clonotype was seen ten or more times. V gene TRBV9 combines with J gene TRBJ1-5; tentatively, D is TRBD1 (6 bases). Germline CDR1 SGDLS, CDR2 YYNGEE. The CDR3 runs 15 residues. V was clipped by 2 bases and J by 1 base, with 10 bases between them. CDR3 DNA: TGTGCCAGCAGCGTGCAGGGGAAGAGCAATCAGCCCCAGCATTTT. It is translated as CASSVQGKSNQPQHF. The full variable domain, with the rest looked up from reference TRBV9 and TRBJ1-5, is DSGVTQTPKHLITATGQRVTLRCSPRSGDLSVYWYQQSLDQGLQFLIQYYNGEERAKGNILERFSAQQFPDLHSELNLSSLELGDSALYFCASSVQGKSNQPQHFGDGTRLSIL.

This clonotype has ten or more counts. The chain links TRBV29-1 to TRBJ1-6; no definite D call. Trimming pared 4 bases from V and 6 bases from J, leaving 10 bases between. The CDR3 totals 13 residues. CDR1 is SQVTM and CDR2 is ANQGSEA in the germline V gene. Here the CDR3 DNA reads TGCAGCGTTGCCGTCGGCAGTAATTCACCCCTCCACTTT. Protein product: CSVAVGSNSPLHF.

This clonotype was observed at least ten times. The CDR3 DNA is TGCGCCAGCAGCTTGCGGACTAGCTTACACTCCTACGAGCAGTACTTC. This gives the protein CASSLRTSLHSYEQYF. The gene calls are TRBV5-1 and TRBJ2-7; TRBD2 matches 8 bases. Germline V lookup: CDR1 SGHRS, CDR2 YFSETQ. This CDR3 is 16 amino acids long. The J segment lost 0 bases and the V segment lost 1 base, leaving 6 bases of the junction unmatched.

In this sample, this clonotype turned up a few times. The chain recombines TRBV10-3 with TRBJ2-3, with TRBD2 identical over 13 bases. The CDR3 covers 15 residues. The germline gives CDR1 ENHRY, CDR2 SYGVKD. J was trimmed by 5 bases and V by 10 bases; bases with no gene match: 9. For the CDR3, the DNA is TGTGCCACTCAAGGGACTAGCGGGAACCAAGATACGCAGTATTTT. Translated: CATQGTSGNQDTQYF.

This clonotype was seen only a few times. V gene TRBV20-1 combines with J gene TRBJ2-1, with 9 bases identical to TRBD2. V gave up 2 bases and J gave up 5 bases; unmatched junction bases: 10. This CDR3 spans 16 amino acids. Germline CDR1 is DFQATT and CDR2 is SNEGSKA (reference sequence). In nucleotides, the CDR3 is TGCAGTGCTAGACCGACTAGCGGTCGTCTTAACAATGAGCAGTTCTTC. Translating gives CSARPTSGRLNNEQFF.

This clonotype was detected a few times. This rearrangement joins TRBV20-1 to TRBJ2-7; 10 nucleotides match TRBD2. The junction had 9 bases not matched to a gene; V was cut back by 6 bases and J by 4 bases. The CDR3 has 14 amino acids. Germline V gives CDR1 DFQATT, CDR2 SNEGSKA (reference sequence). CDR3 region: CSAAGTSALYEQYF. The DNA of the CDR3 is TGCAGTGCCGCCGGGACTAGCGCCCTTTACGAGCAGTACTTC.

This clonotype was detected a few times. CDR3 loop: CASSASPTPRGANGYTF. The CDR3 DNA follows: TGTGCCAGCAGCGCCTCCCCGACTCCCCGGGGGGCTAATGGCTACACCTTC. This chain uses TRBV9 with TRBJ1-2; D is perhaps TRBD1 (6 bases). V dropped 3 bases and J dropped 6 bases, with 24 bases sitting between them. This CDR3 comprises 17 residues. Germline V gene sequence: CDR1 SGDLS, CDR2 YYNGEE.

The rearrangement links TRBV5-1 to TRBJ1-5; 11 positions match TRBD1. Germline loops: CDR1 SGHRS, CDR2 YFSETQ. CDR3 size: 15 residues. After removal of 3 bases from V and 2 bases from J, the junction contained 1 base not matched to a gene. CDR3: CASSWGQGGNQPQHF. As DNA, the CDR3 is TGCGCCAGCAGCTGGGGACAGGGGGGCAATCAGCCCCAGCATTTT.